This entry lists 19 T cell receptor beta chains sequenced from one sample in a study of blood T cell repertoires in COVID-19. The protocol was immunoSEQ multiplex PCR, while the TCRdb copy is restricted to in-frame clones and leaves out a portion. The sample lists under 500,000 clones, about 85% occurring once. The sequencing sample was made of PBMCs or T cells enriched from blood (not recorded which). All receptors derive from a woman younger than 30 with acute COVID-19.

The chain links TRBV19 to TRBJ1-1, with D uncertain. The CDR3 loop spans 11 amino acids. V lost 5 bases, J lost 3 bases, and 4 bases lay in between. CDR1 LNHDA and CDR2 SQIVND come from the germline V gene (reference sequence). CDR3 amino acids: CASSSDTEAFF. CDR3 DNA sequence: TGTGCCAGTAGTTCCGACACTGAAGCTTTCTTT.

J is TRBJ2-2 and V is TRBV19; a weak D match, TRBD2 (5 bases). The germline V and J ends were trimmed by 7 bases and 2 bases, with 11 bases remaining between them. Germline V gene sequence: CDR1 LNHDA, CDR2 SQIVND (reference sequence). This CDR3 is built from 14 residues. The CDR3 protein is CASIYSANTGELFF. Here the CDR3 DNA reads TGTGCCAGTATTTATAGCGCAAACACCGGGGAGCTGTTTTTT. The full variable domain, in which reference TRBV19 and TRBJ2-2 provide the parts outside the CDR3, is DGGITQSPKYLFRKEGQNVTLSCEQNLNHDAMYWYRQDPGQGLRLIYYSQIVNDFQKGDIAEGYSVSREKKESFPLTVTSAQKNPTAFYLCASIYSANTGELFFGEGSRLTVL.

This chain links TRBV25-1 with TRBJ1-3; tentative D call: TRBD1 (5 bases). Trimming took 6 bases from V and 0 from J, leaving 9 bases between them. In germline, CDR1 is MGHDK, CDR2 SYGVNS. This CDR3 has 14 amino acids. The CDR3 coding sequence is TGTGCCAGCAGCGGGGGGGACTCTGGAAACACCATATATTTT. It is translated as CASSGGDSGNTIYF.

This rearrangement joins TRBV7-9 to TRBJ1-1, with 10 nucleotides matching TRBD1. The trim removed 5 bases at V and 11 bases at J, leaving 11 bases unmatched. The CDR3 consists of 14 residues. CDR1 and CDR2 from the germline V gene are SEHNR and FQNEAQ (reference sequence). The CDR3 DNA sequence: TGTGCCAGCAGCGGAGGGACAGGGGTCTTCCAGGCTTTCTTT. Amino acid sequence: CASSGGTGVFQAFF.

V gene TRBV9 combines with J gene TRBJ2-3; TRBD2 agrees at 8 bases. Germline V CDR1 and CDR2: SGDLS, YYNGEE. J was trimmed by 2 bases and V by 8 bases; bases with no gene match: 7. The CDR3 is made up of 14 amino acids. The CDR3 sequence is CARLLAAPTDTQYF. The CDR3 nucleotides are TGTGCCAGATTACTAGCGGCTCCCACAGATACGCAGTATTTT.

V and J are TRBV4-3 and TRBJ1-1, with TRBD1 as a possible D gene (5 bases). The germline gives CDR1 LGHNA, CDR2 YSLEER. Deletions cut 0 bases from V and 7 bases from J, with 12 bases between. This CDR3 has 14 amino acids. CDR3 in DNA: TGCGCCAGCAGCCAAGAGGAATGGCAGGGTGAAGCTTTCTTT. It encodes CASSQEEWQGEAFF.

The J gene is TRBJ1-5, the V gene TRBV24-1, with 7 nucleotides matching TRBD1. Germline CDR1 KGHDR, CDR2 SFDVKD. The CDR3 extends over 17 amino acids. J was trimmed by 2 bases and V by 5 bases; bases with no gene match: 11. DNA of the CDR3: TGTGCCACCAGTGCCATGGGGCAGGGGGAAGGCAATCAGCCCCAGCATTTT. It encodes CATSAMGQGEGNQPQHF.

The J gene is TRBJ2-7, the V gene TRBV18; 7 bases map to TRBD1. The junction had 5 bases not matched to a gene; V was cut back by 0 bases and J by 12 bases. CDR3 length equals 12 residues. CDR1 and CDR2 (germline): KGHSH, LQKENI. The CDR3 spells CASSPPNDRVYF. In DNA, the CDR3 is TGTGCCAGCTCACCACCCAACGACAGGGTGTACTTC.

The CDR3 sequence: CASLSGGGQGGEQYF. CDR3 DNA: TGTGCCAGCCTCAGTGGAGGGGGACAGGGCGGCGAGCAGTACTTC. The rearrangement links TRBV27 to TRBJ2-7, with 9 bases lining up with TRBD1. Germline CDR1 reads MNHEY; CDR2 reads SMNVEV (reference sequence). This CDR3 is built from 15 residues. J gave up 6 bases and V 8 bases, and 14 bases lay outside the gene matches.

This chain uses TRBV19 with TRBJ1-2; possibly TRBD1 for D (5 bases). Trimming left V 8 bases short and J 4 bases short, with 11 bases between. The CDR3 is made up of 12 amino acids. Germline-derived CDR1 and CDR2 are LNHDA and SQIVND (reference sequence). The CDR3 nucleotides read TGTGCCAGTTCGGGGGACGGCTATGGCTACACCTTC. Translated, it gives CASSGDGYGYTF.

The chain carries TRBV28 and TRBJ2-3; TRBD1 matches at 8 bases. The CDR3 is 16 amino acids. With V trimmed by 5 bases and J by 1 base, 8 bases remained unmatched. Germline lookup yields CDR1 MDHEN and CDR2 SYDVKM. CDR3 in DNA: TGTGCCAGCAGTGAACCGGGGACAGGACGCACAGATACGCAGTATTTT. As protein: CASSEPGTGRTDTQYF.

The CDR3 nucleotides read TGTGCCAGCAGCTTGCGAGCCCTTGCAACTAATGAAAAACTGTTTTTT. It yields the protein CASSLRALATNEKLFF. This sequence joins TRBV5-6 and TRBJ1-4; no definite D call. V shed 1 base and J shed 0 bases, with 10 bases lying between them. The CDR3 loop spans 16 amino acids. Germline CDR1 reads SGHDT; CDR2 reads YYEEEE.

This chain joins TRBV24-1 and TRBJ2-4; the D gene is possibly TRBD1 (5 bases). Germline CDR1 and CDR2: KGHDR and SFDVKD. The V and J ends lost 4 bases and 0 bases respectively, with 9 bases between them. The CDR3 extends over 15 amino acids. The DNA of the CDR3 is TGTGCCACCAGTGACCGGACAATAGCCAAAAACATTCAGTACTTC. Translated, it gives CATSDRTIAKNIQYF.

The V and J genes are TRBV18 and TRBJ1-5; D ambiguous. The CDR3 has 14 residues. The V and J ends lost 3 bases and 3 bases respectively, with 9 bases between them. Per the germline V gene, CDR1 is KGHSH and CDR2 is LQKENI. The CDR3 region has the DNA TGTGCCAGCTCACCGAGGGAAGACAATCAGCCCCAGCATTTT. Its protein product is CASSPREDNQPQHF.

V usage is TRBV6-5 and J usage is TRBJ1-2; D is unresolved. The CDR3 spans 13 residues. V lost 2 bases and J lost 5, with 9 bases in between. The V gene's germline CDR1 is MNHEY and CDR2 SVGAGI. The CDR3 sequence is CASSYEAEYGYTF. The CDR3 nucleotides are TGTGCCAGCAGTTACGAGGCGGAATATGGCTACACCTTC.

The J gene is TRBJ1-2, the V gene TRBV6-5; perhaps TRBD1 as D (6 bases). CDR3 length: 12 amino acids. Germline V gives CDR1 MNHEY, CDR2 SVGAGI. Deletions cut 6 bases from V and 8 bases from J, with 13 bases between. CDR3 sequence: CASSWTAWGYTF. The CDR3 bases are TGTGCCAGCAGCTGGACAGCTTGGGGCTACACCTTC.

This rearrangement joins TRBV3-1 (or the pseudogene TRBV3-2) to TRBJ1-2; D is unclear. The CDR3 has 13 amino acids. Deletions cut 4 bases from V and 7 bases from J, with 13 bases between. Germline V gene lookup returns CDR1 LGHDT and CDR2 YNNKEL (reference sequence). This CDR3 is CASSPSRGSGYTF. DNA for the CDR3: TGTGCCAGCAGCCCCAGTAGAGGGTCTGGCTACACCTTC.

This clone was counted at least ten times. CDR3 nucleotides: TGTGCCAGCAGCCCCCGGACTAGCGGGGGCTACGAGCAGTACTTC. As protein: CASSPRTSGGYEQYF. The V call is TRBV7-9, the J call TRBJ2-7, with 13 nucleotides matching TRBD2. Germline loops: CDR1 SEHNR, CDR2 FQNEAQ (reference sequence). V lost 5 bases and J lost 3; bases outside the gene matches: 4. The CDR3 loop spans 15 amino acids.

This chain links TRBV4-3 with TRBJ1-6; 8 bases are a match to TRBD1. The germline V gene encodes CDR1 LGHNA and CDR2 YSLEER. This CDR3 is built from 14 residues. J was trimmed by 9 bases and V by 3 bases; bases with no gene match: 4. The CDR3 DNA reads TGCGCCAGCAGCCAGGACAGGGAAGGTTCACCCCTCCACTTT. Residues: CASSQDREGSPLHF.